Below are 16 T cell receptor beta chains sequenced from a single sample in a study of cytomegalovirus exposure and HLA in healthy donors. 60 Vbeta and 13 Jbeta primers were used in PCR. The table came from immunoSEQ multiplex PCR; TCRdb's copy has only in-frame clones and leaves some out. The table shows approximately 94,000 clones, with approximately 80% occurring only once. Specimen: PBMCs. The source of these receptors is a man younger than 45 in good health and CMV-seropositive.

This chain links TRBV30 with TRBJ1-5; possibly TRBD1 for D (5 bases). This CDR3 has 15 residues. CDR1 and CDR2 (germline): GTSNPN, SVGIG (reference sequence). Trimming cost V 4 bases and J 2 bases, with 15 bases left between them. The CDR3 sequence: CAWTPQGLGNQPQHF. In DNA, the CDR3 is TGTGCCTGGACTCCGCAGGGACTCGGCAATCAGCCCCAGCATTTT.

The J gene is TRBJ2-7, the V gene TRBV19, with TRBD2 identical over 8 bases. Germline V gene data show CDR1 as LNHDA and CDR2 as SQIVND (reference sequence). The CDR3 has 15 amino acids. Trimming cost V 6 bases and J 0 bases; bases outside gene matches: 7. The CDR3 nucleotides read TGTGCCAGTAGCCTCAGCGGGAGCCCCTCCTACGAGCAGTACTTC. Its translation is CASSLSGSPSYEQYF.

The chain couples TRBV7-9 to TRBJ2-5, with TRBD1 matching over 7 bases. The CDR3 spans 15 residues. The V gene's germline CDR1 is SEHNR and CDR2 FQNEAQ (reference sequence). V shed 4 bases and J 5 bases; nucleotides not matched to a gene: 10. CDR3 DNA: TGTGCCAGCAGCTCCGAGGACAGGCGGAGGGAGACCCAGTACTTC. Its translation: CASSSEDRRRETQYF.

In DNA, the CDR3 is TGTGCCAGCCAAGGTGGGACAGGGCAGAACATTCAGTACTTC. It yields the protein CASQGGTGQNIQYF. The chain recombines TRBV2 with TRBJ2-4, with 9 bases aligning to TRBD1. V gave up 8 bases and J gave up 7 bases; unmatched junction bases: 9. The germline CDR1 and CDR2 sequences are SNHLY and FYNNEI. The CDR3 totals 14 residues.

This chain joins TRBV18 and TRBJ2-2; 7 nucleotides align to TRBD2. CDR3 length equals 16 residues. Trimming at V came to 1 base and at J to 1 base, leaving 3 bases not matched to a gene. Looked up from germline, CDR1 is KGHSH and CDR2 is LQKENI. CDR3: CASSPRGGMNTGELFF. Written as DNA, the CDR3 is TGTGCCAGCTCACCACGGGGAGGGATGAACACCGGGGAGCTGTTTTTT. Using reference TRBV18 and TRBJ2-2 for the parts outside the CDR3, the full variable domain is NAGVMQNPRHLVRRRGQEARLRCSPMKGHSHVYWYRQLPEEGLKFMVYLQKENIIDESGMPKERFSAEFPKEGPSILRIQQVVRGDSAAYFCASSPRGGMNTGELFFGEGSRLTVL.

The rearrangement joins TRBV28 to TRBJ2-7; D possibly corresponds to TRBD2 (5 bases). In germline, CDR1 is MDHEN, CDR2 SYDVKM. The CDR3 consists of 13 residues. V dropped 5 bases and J dropped 2 bases, with 10 bases sitting between them. CDR3 nucleotides: TGTGCCAGCAGTAATAGGGAGACCTACGAGCAGTACTTC. It encodes CASSNRETYEQYF.

Written as DNA, the CDR3 is TGTGCCACCAGCGGACTACGAGCCCAGGCGGGATTGGGTCAGCCCCAGCATTTT. As protein: CATSGLRAQAGLGQPQHF. V gene TRBV15 combines with J gene TRBJ1-5; D is undetermined. Germline CDR1 and CDR2: LNHNV and YYDKDF (reference sequence). The CDR3 has 18 residues. V shed 5 bases and J shed 6 bases, with 26 bases lying between them. The complete variable domain, with remaining parts taken from reference TRBV15 and TRBJ1-5, reads DAMVIQNPRYQVTQFGKPVTLSCSQTLNHNVMYWYQQKSSQAPKLLFHYYDKDFNNEADTPDNFQSRRPNTSFCFLDIRSPGLGDTAMYLCATSGLRAQAGLGQPQHFGDGTRLSIL.

J is TRBJ1-2 and V is TRBV5-1; D is unclear. Deletions cut 2 bases from V and 3 bases from J, with 11 bases between. CDR1 and CDR2 (germline): SGHRS, YFSETQ. CDR3 length: 14 residues. The CDR3 DNA is TGCGCCAGCAGCTTTGCGTCAGGTTACTATGGCTACACCTTC. It is translated as CASSFASGYYGYTF.

The table lists this clone with a count of one. The DNA of the CDR3 is TGTGCCAGCAGCTTATCCCGGGGACACCCACAAGAGACCCAGTACTTC. Protein product: CASSLSRGHPQETQYF. V and J are TRBV11-2 and TRBJ2-5; D may be TRBD1 (6 bases). The V end was cut by 2 bases, the J end by 2 bases, with 15 bases between. CDR3 length: 16 residues. From germline, CDR1 is SGHAT and CDR2 FQNNGV.

V and J are TRBV6-6 and TRBJ1-4; D remains ambiguous. Germline loops: CDR1 MNHNY, CDR2 SVGAGI (reference sequence). The CDR3 length is 14 residues. The V end lost 6 bases, the J end lost 5 bases, and 13 bases lay between the germline ends. CDR3 in amino acids: CASRLTLENEKLFF. CDR3 coding DNA: TGTGCCAGCAGACTGACACTAGAGAATGAAAAACTGTTTTTT.

V usage is TRBV5-1 and J usage is TRBJ1-2; 7 bases match TRBD1. The CDR3 spans 14 residues. Trimming took 5 bases from V and 6 from J; bases not matched to a gene: 10. Germline assignment: CDR1 SGHRS and CDR2 YFSETQ. CDR3 residues: CASSMTWQGDGYTF. The CDR3 DNA is TGCGCCAGCAGTATGACCTGGCAGGGGGATGGCTACACCTTC.

The chain links TRBV2 to TRBJ1-1; possible D gene TRBD1, 6 bases. Looked up from germline, CDR1 is SNHLY and CDR2 is FYNNEI. Trimming removed 4 bases from V and 2 bases from J, with 11 bases in between. The CDR3 spans 14 residues. DNA for the CDR3: TGTGCCAGCAGTGTCGCAGGGGTTAACACTGAAGCTTTCTTT. Its translation is CASSVAGVNTEAFF.

The chain links TRBV5-4 to TRBJ2-5; TRBD2 aligns across 8 bases. Germline CDR1 SGHNT, CDR2 YYREEE (reference sequence). The CDR3 covers 14 residues. The junction had 3 bases not matched to a gene; V was cut back by 3 bases and J by 2 bases. The CDR3 nucleotides read TGTGCCAGCAGCTCCCGGGAGGGACAAGAGACCCAGTACTTC. Translating it yields CASSSREGQETQYF.

The chain combines TRBV5-1 with TRBJ2-2, with TRBD2 matching over 14 bases. This CDR3 has 16 residues. Looked up from germline, CDR1 is SGHRS and CDR2 is YFSETQ. J lost 9 bases, V lost 4 bases, and 8 bases had no gene match. The chain's CDR3 is CASSTGLAGGLRELFF. As DNA, the CDR3 is TGCGCCAGCAGCACCGGACTAGCGGGAGGTCTTCGGGAGCTGTTTTTT.

The chain combines TRBV27 with TRBJ1-4, with TRBD1 matching over 9 bases. This CDR3 has 16 residues. Trimming took 5 bases from V and 5 from J; bases not matched to a gene: 9. Germline V gene lookup returns CDR1 MNHEY and CDR2 SMNVEV (reference sequence). The CDR3 spells CASSPYSGTGNEKLFF. The CDR3, as DNA: TGTGCCAGCAGTCCCTATTCCGGGACAGGGAATGAAAAACTGTTTTTT.

The CDR3 DNA sequence: TGTGCCAGCAGCTTAGGACAGATTAGGGATGAAGCTTTCTTT. It codes for CASSLGQIRDEAFF. The rearrangement joins TRBV7-9 to TRBJ1-1; a possible D gene is TRBD1 (5 bases). Deletions cut 1 base from V and 7 bases from J, with 13 bases between. CDR3 length: 14 residues. CDR1 and CDR2 (germline): SEHNR, FQNEAQ (reference sequence).